This TCR beta chain derives from a study of shared clonotypes between healthy human individuals. Notes on the study in general: Generally, naive subsets came out with larger estimated richness than memory subsets.

Donors, healthy HIV-negative adults, lacked recent acute infections or vaccinations. Each sample came from a Caucasian adult donor living in Nashville, Tennessee. About this clone itself: Its specificity is not known. A junction boundary mismatches the germline segment, possibly from a read error.

Assay: immunoSEQ multiplex PCR; the TCRdb copy retains only in-frame clones and omits some. The sample yields a few million clones, approximately 95% seen once. The specimen was naive CD4+ T cells sorted from blood. The subset denotes: CD45RA+ positively selected. The sequence derives from a man between 18 and 29 years old in good health.

The CDR3, as DNA: TGTGCCAGCAGCCCGACAGGGGGCCGTAACAATGGCTACACCTTC. It is translated as CASSPTGGRNNGYTF. The V gene is TRBV11-2, the J gene TRBJ1-2; 10 positions match TRBD1. Germline loops: CDR1 SGHAT, CDR2 FQNNGV. The CDR3 loop spans 15 amino acids.